This T cell receptor beta chain was identified in a study of cytomegalovirus exposure and HLA in healthy donors. Study-level background: From donors who were HLA-typed, an early data release held 81 million or so unique TCRs.

This clone was seen only once. Its target is unknown. Study-level results: Indistinguishability led to the exclusion of some V segments, TRBV6-2 and TRBV6-3 included. CMV serostatus was the sole immune exposure data available.

At collection, donors were nominally healthy, but unrecorded immune exposures were probable. V was shortened by 6 bases and J by 3 bases, with 17 bases between the two germline ends. Germline values: CDR1 SGHVS, CDR2 FNYEAQ. The CDR3 extends over 16 amino acids. PCR employed 60 Vbeta and 13 Jbeta primers. Sequencing used immunoSEQ multiplex PCR; TCRdb keeps in-frame clones, though not all of them. The sample lists roughly 100,000 clones; more than 75% were seen once. The genes are TRBV7-6 and TRBJ2-2; a weak D match, TRBD1 (5 bases). Sequenced sample: PBMCs. The receptor was isolated from a woman aged 18-29 years in good health and CMV-seropositive. The CDR3 loop reads CASRQPAQGYTGELFF. CDR3 DNA: TGTGCCAGCAGACAGCCTGCCCAGGGCTACACCGGGGAGCTGTTTTTT.